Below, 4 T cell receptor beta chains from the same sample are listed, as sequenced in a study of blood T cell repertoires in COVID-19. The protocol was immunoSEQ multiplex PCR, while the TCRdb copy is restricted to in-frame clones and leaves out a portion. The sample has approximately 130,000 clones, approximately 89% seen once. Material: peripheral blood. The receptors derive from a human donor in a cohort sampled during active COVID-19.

CDR3 residues: CASRPHPGQGGSRDTEAFF. The CDR3 DNA reads as TGTGCCAGCAGACCCCACCCCGGACAGGGGGGCAGCAGGGACACTGAAGCTTTCTTT. The chain links TRBV7-2 to TRBJ1-1, with TRBD1 matching over 10 bases. The V and J ends lost 6 bases and 3 bases, in that order; junction bases with no gene match: 19. The CDR3 length is 19 residues. CDR1 and CDR2 from the germline V gene are SGHTA and FQGNSA.

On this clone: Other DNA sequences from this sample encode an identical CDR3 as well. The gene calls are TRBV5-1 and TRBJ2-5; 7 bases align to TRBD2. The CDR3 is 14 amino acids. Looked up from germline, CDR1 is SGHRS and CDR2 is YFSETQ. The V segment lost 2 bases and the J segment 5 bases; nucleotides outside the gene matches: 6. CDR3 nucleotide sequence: TGCGCCAGCAGCTTTGCGGGAGCGGGGGAGACCCAGTACTTC. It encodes CASSFAGAGETQYF.

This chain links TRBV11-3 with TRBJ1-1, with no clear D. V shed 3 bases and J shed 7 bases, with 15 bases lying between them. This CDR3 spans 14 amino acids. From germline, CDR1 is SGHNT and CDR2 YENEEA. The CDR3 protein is CASSFTRKEYEAFF. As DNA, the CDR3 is TGTGCCAGCAGCTTTACCCGTAAGGAGTATGAAGCTTTCTTT. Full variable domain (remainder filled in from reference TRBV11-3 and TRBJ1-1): EAGVVQSPRYKIIEKKQPVAFWCNPISGHNTLYWYLQNLGQGPELLIRYENEEAVDDSQLPKDRFSAERLKGVDSTLKIQPAELGDSAVYLCASSFTRKEYEAFFGQGTRLTVV.

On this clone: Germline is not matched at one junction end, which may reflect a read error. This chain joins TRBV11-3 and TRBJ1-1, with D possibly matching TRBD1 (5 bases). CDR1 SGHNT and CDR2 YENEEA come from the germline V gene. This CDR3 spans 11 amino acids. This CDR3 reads CASILRGEAFF. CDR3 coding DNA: TGTGCCAGCATCTTAAGGGGTGAAGCTTTCTTT. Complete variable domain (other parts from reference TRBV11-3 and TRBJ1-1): EAGVVQSPRYKIIEKKQPVAFWCNPISGHNTLYWYLQNLGQGPELLIRYENEEAVDDSQLPKDRFSAERLKGVDSTLKIQPAELGDSAVYLCASILRGEAFFGQGTRLTVV.